The present T cell receptor (beta chain) was sequenced within a study of OX40 agonist ivuxolimab in advanced cancers. At baseline, cycle 4 day 1, and cycle 7 day 1, blood was sampled. Generated by immunoSEQ multiplex PCR, the TCRdb table keeps only in-frame clones and is missing some. Of about 47,000 clones listed, about 79% are singletons. This sequence was found in an adult with an advanced solid tumor such as melanoma, head and neck, liver or kidney cancer. Sample: CD4+ or CD8+ T cells sorted from blood, taken in a trial of the OX40 agonist ivuxolimab.

The CDR3 spells CASSSGPGRVNTEAFF. Here the CDR3 DNA reads TGCGCCAGCAGCTCGGGGCCAGGGAGAGTGAACACTGAAGCTTTCTTT. This chain links TRBV5-1 with TRBJ1-1; perhaps TRBD1 as D (5 bases). The ends were cut back, 3 bases at V and 0 bases at J, with 15 bases in the middle. The germline V gene has CDR1 SGHRS and CDR2 YFSETQ. The CDR3 runs to 16 residues.